Detailed here is one T cell receptor (beta chain). The antigen is not known. The CDR3 loop spans 16 amino acids. Germline trimming cut 2 bases from V and 8 bases from J; bases unmatched to any gene: 9. Looked up from germline, CDR1 is MGHDK and CDR2 is SYGVNS. This entry comes from a study of post-analysis software for immune sequencing data. Study-level background: Multiple sclerosis in the patients followed relapsing-remitting, secondary progressive and progressive-relapsing courses. General study points: Those samples that were prepared in the same batch co-clustered strongly by F measure. Higher frequency in patients than in controls was seen for a handful of TRBV segments, with TRBV5-6, TRBV5-1 and TRBV20-1 among them.

Built from TCR beta cDNA, the libraries had unique molecular identifiers in them. Each sample of about 0.95 to 11 million input T cells yielded 500,000 or so cDNA molecules, so each molecule approximated one T cell. TCRdb called the PCR reads again in MiXCR, with one record for every CDR3 protein. The data show hundreds of thousands of distinct CDR3 sequences, roughly half seen once. Sequenced sample: blood. The receptor was isolated from a girl under 18 with multiple sclerosis. The rearrangement uses TRBV25-1 and TRBJ1-4; 9 nucleotides agree with TRBD1. CDR3 in DNA: TGTGCCAGCAGTGAAGGGACAGGGCCGCTGTGGGAAAAACTGTTTTTT. Its translation is CASSEGTGPLWEKLFF.